This T cell receptor (beta chain) was observed in a study of T-cell reconstitution after alpha-beta-depleted transplantation in children. For TCRbeta, the library was prepared with unique molecular identifiers. One entry per CDR3 protein, called by TCRdb with MiXCR from the PCR reads. The profile shows 230,000 or so distinct CDR3 sequences, around 8.9% of them singletons. This clonotype appeared many times. CDR3 length: 15 amino acids. Trimming removed 4 bases at V and 8 bases at J, with 18 bases between. This sequence was found in a human donor who donated a stem cell graft to a child with SCID. The sample in question was PBMCs from the stem cell graft donor, obtained from the stem cell graft. This chain uses TRBV12-3 or TRBV12-4 with TRBJ2-1, with D uncertain. Here the CDR3 reads CASSSLKGRPDEQFF. The CDR3 DNA is TGTGCCAGCAGTTCCCTTAAAGGCCGCCCCGATGAGCAGTTCTTC.